The present entry profiles one TCR beta chain with its context. Its target is unknown. This entry comes from a study of T cell responses to AZD1222 COVID-19 vaccine. The study, taken as a whole, reports: The donor cohort was predominantly white British with a female majority, and clonal diversity may have been underestimated.

Sequenced by immunoSEQ multiplex PCR; TCRdb stores in-frame clones only, minus some. Seen here are 95,000 to 110,000 clones, around 92% observed once, and the top ten hold roughly 42%. Between the trimmed V and J ends, which lost 4 bases and 0 bases, there was a span of 12 bases. Germline CDR1 and CDR2: MGHRA and YSYEKL. This CDR3 is built from 15 residues. The origin of this receptor is an adult in good health. The chain couples TRBV4-1 to TRBJ1-2; D may be TRBD1 (6 bases). Sequences were derived from peripheral blood, sampled on day 0 of AZD1222 vaccination. The CDR3 DNA reads as TGCGCCAGCAGCCCCCGGGACACTTCTAACTATGGCTACACCTTC. Translated: CASSPRDTSNYGYTF.